A selection of T cell receptor beta chains follows, all from one sample in a study of blood T cell repertoires in COVID-19. Produced via immunoSEQ multiplex PCR; TCRdb's table is partial and in-frame only. Counted here are under 90,000 clones, 70% to 90% occurring once; the ten biggest clones make up about 2.9%. Sequences were obtained from peripheral blood. The receptors originated from an older man with active or convalescent COVID-19. Both conserved end residues are part of each CDR3. A D gene is named only where the DNA matches it firmly. Some rows have no size entry. The others give once, few or many, or a class for an expanded clone.

j_call clone_size v_call d_call cdr3_nt cdr3_aa
TRBJ2-7 . TRBV6-5 . TGTGCCAGCGGGCCTAGCGACGGATACGAGCAGTACTTC CASGPSDGYEQYF
TRBJ1-6 few TRBV7-8 TRBD1 TGTGCCAGCAGCTTGACGGACAGGGGCTATAATTCACCCCTCCACTTT CASSLTDRGYNSPLHF
TRBJ2-1 . TRBV12-3/TRBV12-4 . TGTGCCAGCAGTCGAGGGTTAAATGAGCAGTTCTTC CASSRGLNEQFF
TRBJ1-4 . TRBV4-1 . TGCGCCAGCAGCCAAGTACGAGGGAATGAAAAACTGTTTTTT CASSQVRGNEKLFF
TRBJ2-3 . TRBV3-1/TRBV3-2 TRBD2 TGTGCCAGCAGCCCCCTTGGGGGGGAGGATACGCAGTATTTT CASSPLGGEDTQYF
TRBJ2-6 once TRBV18 TRBD1 TGTGCCAGCTCGCTCCCGGGACAGGGCTCTGGGGCCAACGTCCTGACTTTC CASSLPGQGSGANVLTF
TRBJ1-2 . TRBV18 . TGTGCCAGCTCACCACCTGGACAGAACTATGGCTACACCTTC CASSPPGQNYGYTF
TRBJ2-4 . TRBV11-2 TRBD1 TGTGCCAGCAGCCCGACGACAGGGTCTAGGAACATTCAGTACTTC CASSPTTGSRNIQYF
TRBJ2-5 . TRBV12-3/TRBV12-4 . TGTGCCAGCAGTGGCGGGACGGGTGAGACCCAGTACTTC CASSGGTGETQYF
TRBJ2-7 . TRBV10-3 . TGTGCCATCGGGGGGACCGTAACCTCCTACGAGCAGTACTTC CAIGGTVTSYEQYF
TRBJ1-2 . TRBV10-2 . TGCGCCACCAGTATACTAAGACACTATGGCTACACCTTC CATSILRHYGYTF
TRBJ1-1 . TRBV11-2 . TGTGCCAGCAGCTTAGTCTATGTCCCAACTGAAGCTTTCTTT CASSLVYVPTEAFF
TRBJ2-2 . TRBV4-2 . TGTGCCAGCAGCCAAGAGGACGGGAGTTGGGAGCTGTTTTTT CASSQEDGSWELFF
TRBJ2-7 . TRBV15 TRBD2 TGTGCCACCAGCAGAGATACTAGCGGGAGTGGCGAGCAGTACTTC CATSRDTSGSGEQYF
TRBJ2-1 . TRBV3-1/TRBV3-2 . TGTGCCAGCAGCCCAGTAGCCCATGAGCAGTTCTTC CASSPVAHEQFF
TRBJ2-7 . TRBV11-2 TRBD2 TGTGCCAGCAGTTGGACTAGCGGAACCTACGAGCAGTACTTC CASSWTSGTYEQYF
TRBJ2-7 once TRBV21-1 . TGTGCCAGCAGCCGAACGGGACACCTCTACGAGCAGTACTTC CASSRTGHLYEQYF
TRBJ1-5 . TRBV13 . TGTGCCAGCAGCTTGAGCCCAGGACTCCGGCACAATCAGCCCCAGCATTTT CASSLSPGLRHNQPQHF
TRBJ1-6 . TRBV24-1 . TGTGCCACCAGTGATAGGGAGAGCCACTCCACCGGCTCCTATAATTCACCCCTCCACTTT CATSDRESHSTGSYNSPLHF
TRBJ1-1 once TRBV11-2 . TGTGCCAGCAGCTTAAGAGGGCAGAACACTGAAGCTTTCTTT CASSLRGQNTEAFF
TRBJ2-6 . TRBV11-2 . TGTGCCAGCACCCCATGGGGAGGACACCCCTCTGGGGCCAACGTCCTGACTTTC CASTPWGGHPSGANVLTF
TRBJ2-5 . TRBV7-2 . TGTGCCAGCAGCGGACTTCGAAGTCTTGGGACCCAGTACTTC CASSGLRSLGTQYF
TRBJ1-4 . TRBV20-1 . TGCAGTGCTAGTACGGGTAGGGAAAAACTGTTTTTT CSASTGREKLFF
TRBJ2-1 . TRBV3-1/TRBV3-2 . TGTGCCAGCAGCCGACAGGGCGGGACCGAGCAGTTCTTC CASSRQGGTEQFF
TRBJ2-1 . TRBV5-1 . TGCGCCAGCAGCCTGGACGGGAATGAGCAGTTCTTC CASSLDGNEQFF
TRBJ1-5 . TRBV6-5 TRBD1 TGTGCCACCTGGACAGGCTTGGGTCAGCCCCAGCATTTT CATWTGLGQPQHF